This is a list of T cell receptor beta chains from one sample in a study of blood T cell repertoires in COVID-19. TCRdb's copy holds only in-frame clones and misses some; the assay was immunoSEQ multiplex PCR. The sample consists of about 170,000 clones, about 80% of them appearing once. Input material: peripheral blood. All receptors derive from a human donor with acute or convalescent COVID-19. The donor label of this sample is uncertain. The CDR3 runs from the conserved cysteine through the conserved F or W. A D gene is named only where the DNA matches it firmly. A row's size may be missing; if present it is once, few, many or a size class.

v_call: TRBV2; j_call: TRBJ1-6; d_call: NA; clone_size: NA; cdr3_aa: CASSEMSSYNSPLHF; cdr3_nt: TGTGCCAGCAGTGAAATGAGCTCCTATAATTCACCCCTCCACTTT
v_call: TRBV6-5; j_call: TRBJ1-5; d_call: TRBD1; clone_size: NA; cdr3_aa: CASSSPGTVGDEPQHF; cdr3_nt: TGTGCCAGCAGTTCACCCGGGACAGTGGGCGATGAGCCCCAGCATTTT
v_call: TRBV7-8; j_call: TRBJ2-5; d_call: TRBD2; clone_size: NA; cdr3_aa: CASSLGWAGVKGETQYF; cdr3_nt: TGTGCCAGCAGCTTAGGATGGGCGGGGGTTAAGGGAGAGACCCAGTACTTC
v_call: TRBV5-5; j_call: TRBJ1-2; d_call: TRBD1; clone_size: NA; cdr3_aa: CASSTSETGSGYTF; cdr3_nt: TGTGCCAGCAGCACTTCCGAGACAGGGAGTGGCTACACCTTC
v_call: TRBV30; j_call: TRBJ1-1; d_call: TRBD1; clone_size: NA; cdr3_aa: CAWAGGWTEAFF; cdr3_nt: TGTGCCTGGGCAGGGGGTTGGACTGAAGCTTTCTTT
v_call: TRBV19; j_call: TRBJ1-2; d_call: TRBD1; clone_size: NA; cdr3_aa: CASSNRSPSQGDYGYTF; cdr3_nt: TGTGCCAGTAGTAATCGCAGCCCCTCACAGGGGGACTATGGCTACACCTTC
v_call: TRBV7-2; j_call: TRBJ1-2; d_call: TRBD1; clone_size: NA; cdr3_aa: CASSTPGTGGKGYTF; cdr3_nt: TGTGCCAGCAGCACCCCTGGGACAGGGGGCAAAGGCTACACCTTC
v_call: TRBV5-8; j_call: TRBJ2-1; d_call: TRBD2; clone_size: once; cdr3_aa: CASSLAAGGQGHNEQFF; cdr3_nt: TGTGCCAGCAGCTTGGCGGCGGGAGGGCAGGGTCACAATGAGCAGTTCTTC
v_call: TRBV10-1; j_call: TRBJ2-2; d_call: NA; clone_size: NA; cdr3_aa: CASSESRDIPGELFF; cdr3_nt: TGCGCCAGCAGTGAGTCGCGGGATATCCCCGGGGAGCTGTTTTTT
v_call: TRBV7-8; j_call: TRBJ1-1; d_call: NA; clone_size: NA; cdr3_aa: CASSLDASRNTEAFF; cdr3_nt: TGTGCCAGCAGCTTAGACGCCTCTAGGAACACTGAAGCTTTCTTT
v_call: TRBV12-3/TRBV12-4; j_call: TRBJ2-2; d_call: NA; clone_size: NA; cdr3_aa: CASSLGEAGELFF; cdr3_nt: TGTGCCAGCAGTTTAGGAGAGGCCGGGGAGCTGTTTTTT
v_call: TRBV5-1; j_call: TRBJ2-3; d_call: TRBD1; clone_size: NA; cdr3_aa: CASSSTIGQASTDTQYF; cdr3_nt: TGCGCCAGCAGCTCAACCATAGGACAGGCTAGCACAGATACGCAGTATTTT
v_call: TRBV3-1/TRBV3-2; j_call: TRBJ1-1; d_call: NA; clone_size: few; cdr3_aa: CASSPGQRRTAFF; cdr3_nt: TGTGCCAGCAGCCCAGGACAGCGACGAACGGCTTTCTTT
v_call: TRBV18; j_call: TRBJ1-2; d_call: NA; clone_size: NA; cdr3_aa: CASSPDKNYGYTF; cdr3_nt: TGTGCCAGCTCACCAGACAAGAACTATGGCTACACCTTC
v_call: TRBV7-2; j_call: TRBJ1-5; d_call: NA; clone_size: once; cdr3_aa: CASSPGGTAPQPQHF; cdr3_nt: TGTGCCAGCAGCCCAGGCGGGACGGCTCCCCAGCCCCAGCATTTT
v_call: TRBV10-3; j_call: TRBJ1-2; d_call: NA; clone_size: NA; cdr3_aa: CAISELIGNYGYTF; cdr3_nt: TGTGCCATCAGTGAGTTAATCGGGAACTATGGCTACACCTTC
v_call: TRBV5-1; j_call: TRBJ2-5; d_call: TRBD2; clone_size: NA; cdr3_aa: CASSLGLAAYQETQYF; cdr3_nt: TGCGCCAGCAGCTTGGGACTAGCGGCGTACCAAGAGACCCAGTACTTC
v_call: TRBV28; j_call: TRBJ1-5; d_call: TRBD1; clone_size: NA; cdr3_aa: CASRPSRTGGSQPQHF; cdr3_nt: TGTGCCAGCAGGCCGAGCCGGACAGGGGGAAGTCAGCCCCAGCATTTT
v_call: TRBV7-9; j_call: TRBJ1-4; d_call: NA; clone_size: NA; cdr3_aa: CASTSTEINEKLFF; cdr3_nt: TGTGCCAGCACGTCGACAGAGATAAATGAAAAACTGTTTTTT
v_call: TRBV11-3; j_call: TRBJ2-1; d_call: TRBD2; clone_size: NA; cdr3_aa: CASSLLGTSGAHEQFF; cdr3_nt: TGTGCCAGCAGCCTTTTAGGGACTAGCGGGGCCCATGAGCAGTTCTTC
v_call: TRBV2; j_call: TRBJ1-2; d_call: TRBD1; clone_size: NA; cdr3_aa: CASSEWTGRWDTF; cdr3_nt: TGTGCCAGCAGTGAGTGGACAGGGAGGTGGGACACCTTC
v_call: TRBV3-1/TRBV3-2; j_call: TRBJ1-2; d_call: TRBD1; clone_size: NA; cdr3_aa: CASSRGTGEGYGYTF; cdr3_nt: TGTGCCAGCAGCCGAGGGACAGGGGAGGGCTATGGCTACACCTTC
v_call: TRBV5-1; j_call: TRBJ2-1; d_call: TRBD2; clone_size: few; cdr3_aa: CASSRRLASSYNEQFF; cdr3_nt: TGCGCCAGCAGCCGTAGACTAGCGAGCTCCTACAATGAGCAGTTCTTC
v_call: TRBV7-2; j_call: TRBJ1-5; d_call: TRBD1; clone_size: NA; cdr3_aa: CASSLGRGDNQPQHF; cdr3_nt: TGTGCCAGCAGCTTAGGCAGGGGGGACAATCAGCCCCAGCATTTT
v_call: TRBV6-1; j_call: TRBJ1-6; d_call: NA; clone_size: NA; cdr3_aa: CASSESSSPLHF; cdr3_nt: TGTGCCAGCAGTGAGTCTTCCTCACCCCTCCACTTT
v_call: TRBV2; j_call: TRBJ1-1; d_call: NA; clone_size: NA; cdr3_aa: CASSEDGVGGAFF; cdr3_nt: TGTGCCAGCAGTGAGGATGGGGTTGGAGGAGCTTTCTTT
v_call: TRBV14; j_call: TRBJ2-1; d_call: TRBD2; clone_size: NA; cdr3_aa: CASSQGGHLAEVYNEQFF; cdr3_nt: TGTGCCAGCAGCCAAGGGGGTCATCTAGCGGAGGTCTACAATGAGCAGTTCTTC
v_call: TRBV29-1; j_call: TRBJ2-5; d_call: TRBD2; clone_size: few; cdr3_aa: CSVEGGGEGKETQYF; cdr3_nt: TGCAGCGTTGAAGGGGGAGGGGAGGGCAAAGAGACCCAGTACTTC
v_call: TRBV5-1; j_call: TRBJ1-3; d_call: NA; clone_size: NA; cdr3_aa: CASSFLYSGVSGNTIYF; cdr3_nt: TGCGCCAGCAGCTTTCTGTATTCAGGGGTCTCTGGAAACACCATATATTTT
v_call: TRBV4-1; j_call: TRBJ2-7; d_call: NA; clone_size: NA; cdr3_aa: CASSQDYYEQYF; cdr3_nt: TGCGCCAGCAGCCAAGATTATTACGAGCAGTACTTC
v_call: TRBV2; j_call: TRBJ1-2; d_call: NA; clone_size: NA; cdr3_aa: CASSETGVGGYTF; cdr3_nt: TGTGCCAGCAGTGAGACCGGGGTCGGCGGCTACACCTTC
v_call: TRBV19; j_call: TRBJ1-1; d_call: TRBD1; clone_size: few; cdr3_aa: CASAGTGNTEAFF; cdr3_nt: TGTGCCAGTGCCGGGACAGGGAACACTGAAGCTTTCTTT
v_call: TRBV2; j_call: TRBJ1-5; d_call: TRBD1; clone_size: few; cdr3_aa: CASSGGQGLNQPQHF; cdr3_nt: TGTGCCAGCAGTGGGGGACAGGGCCTGAATCAGCCCCAGCATTTT
v_call: TRBV28; j_call: TRBJ2-4; d_call: NA; clone_size: NA; cdr3_aa: CASSLKPSAGVKNIQYF; cdr3_nt: TGTGCCAGCAGTCTAAAACCCAGCGCAGGGGTCAAAAACATTCAGTACTTC
v_call: TRBV7-2; j_call: TRBJ2-5; d_call: NA; clone_size: once; cdr3_aa: CASSLAEGKTQYF; cdr3_nt: TGTGCCAGCAGCTTAGCTGAGGGAAAGACCCAGTACTTC
v_call: TRBV2; j_call: TRBJ1-2; d_call: NA; clone_size: NA; cdr3_aa: CASGARSNYGYTF; cdr3_nt: TGTGCCAGCGGCGCCAGGTCTAACTATGGCTACACCTTC
v_call: TRBV11-2; j_call: TRBJ1-5; d_call: TRBD1; clone_size: few; cdr3_aa: CASSPTGGGQPQHF; cdr3_nt: TGTGCCAGCAGTCCAACAGGGGGAGGTCAGCCCCAGCATTTT
v_call: TRBV19; j_call: TRBJ2-7; d_call: TRBD1; clone_size: few; cdr3_aa: CASSNRDSHAYEQYF; cdr3_nt: TGTGCCAGTAGTAACCGGGACAGTCACGCCTACGAGCAGTACTTC
v_call: TRBV5-1; j_call: TRBJ2-7; d_call: TRBD1; clone_size: NA; cdr3_aa: CASRTGTGRHEQYF; cdr3_nt: TGCGCCAGCCGGACCGGGACAGGGAGGCACGAGCAGTACTTC
v_call: TRBV7-9; j_call: TRBJ2-1; d_call: NA; clone_size: NA; cdr3_aa: CASSLTRGEQFF; cdr3_nt: TGTGCCAGCAGCTTAACCCGCGGTGAGCAGTTCTTC
v_call: TRBV6-5; j_call: TRBJ1-2; d_call: TRBD1; clone_size: few; cdr3_aa: CASSSGDRDGIGYTF; cdr3_nt: TGTGCCAGCAGTTCCGGGGACAGGGACGGCATCGGCTACACCTTC
v_call: TRBV30; j_call: TRBJ2-5; d_call: TRBD2; clone_size: NA; cdr3_aa: CAWSVRSGGETQYF; cdr3_nt: TGTGCCTGGAGTGTACGAAGCGGGGGGGAGACCCAGTACTTC
v_call: TRBV25-1; j_call: TRBJ2-3; d_call: TRBD2; clone_size: NA; cdr3_aa: CASRPGGTDTQYF; cdr3_nt: TGTGCCAGCAGACCGGGAGGGACAGATACGCAGTATTTT
v_call: TRBV7-9; j_call: TRBJ2-3; d_call: TRBD1; clone_size: NA; cdr3_aa: CASRQGDTDTQYF; cdr3_nt: TGTGCCAGCAGACAGGGGGACACAGATACGCAGTATTTT
v_call: TRBV18; j_call: TRBJ1-6; d_call: NA; clone_size: NA; cdr3_aa: CASSPLSDSALHF; cdr3_nt: TGTGCCAGCTCACCTCTCTCGGACAGCGCCCTCCACTTT
v_call: TRBV7-2; j_call: TRBJ1-5; d_call: TRBD1; clone_size: NA; cdr3_aa: CASSLTGEATQPQHF; cdr3_nt: TGTGCCAGCAGCCTGACAGGGGAGGCCACTCAGCCCCAGCATTTT
v_call: TRBV28; j_call: TRBJ2-6; d_call: NA; clone_size: NA; cdr3_aa: CASSLSGANVLTF; cdr3_nt: TGTGCCAGCAGTTTATCAGGGGCCAACGTCCTGACTTTC
v_call: TRBV7-3; j_call: TRBJ1-1; d_call: NA; clone_size: NA; cdr3_aa: CASSLNPLRGGDTEAFF; cdr3_nt: TGTGCCAGCAGCTTAAACCCCCTCAGGGGAGGGGACACTGAAGCTTTCTTT
v_call: TRBV5-1; j_call: TRBJ2-6; d_call: TRBD1; clone_size: NA; cdr3_aa: CASSLQGASGANVLTF; cdr3_nt: TGCGCCAGCAGCCTGCAGGGGGCGAGTGGGGCCAACGTCCTGACTTTC